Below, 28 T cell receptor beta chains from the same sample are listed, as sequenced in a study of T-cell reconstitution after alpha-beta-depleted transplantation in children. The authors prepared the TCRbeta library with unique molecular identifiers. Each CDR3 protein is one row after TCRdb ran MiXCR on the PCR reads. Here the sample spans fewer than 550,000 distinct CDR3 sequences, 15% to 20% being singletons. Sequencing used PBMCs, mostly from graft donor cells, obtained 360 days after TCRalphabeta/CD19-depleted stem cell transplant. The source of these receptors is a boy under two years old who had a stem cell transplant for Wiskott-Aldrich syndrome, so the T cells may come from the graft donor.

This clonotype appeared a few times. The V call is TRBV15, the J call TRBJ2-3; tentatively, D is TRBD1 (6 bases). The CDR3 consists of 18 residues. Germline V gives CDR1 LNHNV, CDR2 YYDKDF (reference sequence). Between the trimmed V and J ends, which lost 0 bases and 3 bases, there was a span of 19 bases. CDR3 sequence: CATSRDPQGLDTTDTQYF. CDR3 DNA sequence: TGTGCCACCAGCAGAGATCCACAGGGTTTAGACACTACAGATACGCAGTATTTT.

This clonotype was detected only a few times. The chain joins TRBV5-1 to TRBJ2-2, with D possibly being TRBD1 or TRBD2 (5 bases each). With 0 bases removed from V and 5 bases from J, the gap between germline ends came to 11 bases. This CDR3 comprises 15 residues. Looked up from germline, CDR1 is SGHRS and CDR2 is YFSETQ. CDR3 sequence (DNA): TGCGCCAGCAGCTTGGCCCGGGGCTGGACCGGGGAGCTGTTTTTT. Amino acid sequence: CASSLARGWTGELFF.

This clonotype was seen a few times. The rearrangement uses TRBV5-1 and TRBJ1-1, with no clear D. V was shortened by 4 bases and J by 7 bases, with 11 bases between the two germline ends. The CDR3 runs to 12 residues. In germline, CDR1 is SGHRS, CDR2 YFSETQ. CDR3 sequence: CASSIEGLEAFF. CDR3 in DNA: TGCGCCAGCAGCATTGAAGGGCTTGAAGCTTTCTTT.

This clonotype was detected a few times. CDR3 sequence (DNA): TGTGCCAGCAGCTTAGCGTTACTAGCGGGAGCCGGGGAGCTGTTTTTT. This sequence encodes CASSLALLAGAGELFF. The chain is built from TRBV7-2 and TRBJ2-2, with 11 positions matching TRBD2. In germline, CDR1 is SGHTA, CDR2 FQGNSA. V shed 0 bases and J 6 bases; nucleotides not matched to a gene: 3. This CDR3 has 16 residues. The full variable domain, with the rest looked up from reference TRBV7-2 and TRBJ2-2, is GAGVSQSPSNKVTEKGKDVELRCDPISGHTALYWYRQSLGQGLEFLIYFQGNSAPDKSGLPSDRFSAERTGGSVSTLTIQRTQQEDSAVYLCASSLALLAGAGELFFGEGSRLTVL.

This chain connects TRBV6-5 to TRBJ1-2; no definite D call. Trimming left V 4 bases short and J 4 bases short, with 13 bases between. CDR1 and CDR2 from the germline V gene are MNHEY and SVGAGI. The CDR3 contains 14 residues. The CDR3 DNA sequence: TGTGCCAGCAGTTTTAGGAACATCGGCTATGGCTACACCTTC. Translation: CASSFRNIGYGYTF.

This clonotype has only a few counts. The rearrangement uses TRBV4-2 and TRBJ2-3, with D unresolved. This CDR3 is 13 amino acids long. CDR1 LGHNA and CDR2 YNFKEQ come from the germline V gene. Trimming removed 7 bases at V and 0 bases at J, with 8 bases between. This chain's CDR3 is CASKTPSTDTQYF. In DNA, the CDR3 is TGTGCCAGCAAGACTCCGAGCACAGATACGCAGTATTTT.

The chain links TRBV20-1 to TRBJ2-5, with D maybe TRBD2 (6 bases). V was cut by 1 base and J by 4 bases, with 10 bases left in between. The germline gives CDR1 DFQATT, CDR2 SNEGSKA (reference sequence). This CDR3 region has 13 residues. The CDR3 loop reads CSARVLALETQYF. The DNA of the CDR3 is TGCAGTGCTAGAGTTCTAGCGTTAGAGACCCAGTACTTC.

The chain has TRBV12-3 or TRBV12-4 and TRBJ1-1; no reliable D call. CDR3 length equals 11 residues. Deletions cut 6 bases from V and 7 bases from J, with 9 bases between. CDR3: CASRATIEAFF. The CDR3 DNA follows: TGTGCCAGCAGGGCCACAATTGAAGCTTTCTTT.

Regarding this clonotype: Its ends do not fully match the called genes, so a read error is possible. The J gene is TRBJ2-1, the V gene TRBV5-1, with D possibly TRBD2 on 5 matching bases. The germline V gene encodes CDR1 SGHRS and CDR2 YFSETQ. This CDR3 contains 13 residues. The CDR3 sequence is CATSHLKEDEQFF. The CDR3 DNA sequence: TGCGCCACCAGCCATCTAAAGGAGGATGAGCAGTTCTTC. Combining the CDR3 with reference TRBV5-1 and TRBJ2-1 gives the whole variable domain KAGVTQTPRYLIKTRGQQVTLSCSPISGHRSVSWYQQTPGQGLQFLFEYFSETQRNKGNFPGRFSGRQFSNSRSEMNVSTLELGDSALYLCATSHLKEDEQFFGPGTRLTVL.

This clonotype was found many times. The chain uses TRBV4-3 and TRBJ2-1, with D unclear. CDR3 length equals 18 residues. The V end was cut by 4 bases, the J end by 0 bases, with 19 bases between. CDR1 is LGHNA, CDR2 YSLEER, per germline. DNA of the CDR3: TGCGCCAGCAGCCCCCTCGAAGCGACCTCTAGCTCCTACAATGAGCAGTTCTTC. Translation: CASSPLEATSSSYNEQFF.

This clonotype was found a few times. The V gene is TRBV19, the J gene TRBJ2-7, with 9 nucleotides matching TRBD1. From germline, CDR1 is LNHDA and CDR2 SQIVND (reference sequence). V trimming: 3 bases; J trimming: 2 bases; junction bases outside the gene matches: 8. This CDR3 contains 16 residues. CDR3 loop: CASSISGTGSPYEQYF. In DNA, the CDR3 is TGTGCCAGTAGTATCTCCGGGACAGGGAGTCCCTACGAGCAGTACTTC.

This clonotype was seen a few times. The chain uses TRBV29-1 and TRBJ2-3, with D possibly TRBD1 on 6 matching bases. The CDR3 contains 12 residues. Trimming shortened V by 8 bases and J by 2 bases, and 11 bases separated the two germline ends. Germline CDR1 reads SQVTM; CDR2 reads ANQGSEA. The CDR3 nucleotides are TGCAGCATACAGGGAAACACAGATACGCAGTATTTT. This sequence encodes CSIQGNTDTQYF.

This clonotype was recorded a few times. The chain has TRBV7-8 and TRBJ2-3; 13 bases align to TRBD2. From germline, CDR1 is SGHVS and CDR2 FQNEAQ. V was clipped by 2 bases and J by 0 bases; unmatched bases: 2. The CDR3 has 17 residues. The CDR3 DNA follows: TGTGCCAGCAGCTTAACTAGCGGGGGGGCTAGCACAGATACGCAGTATTTT. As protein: CASSLTSGGASTDTQYF.

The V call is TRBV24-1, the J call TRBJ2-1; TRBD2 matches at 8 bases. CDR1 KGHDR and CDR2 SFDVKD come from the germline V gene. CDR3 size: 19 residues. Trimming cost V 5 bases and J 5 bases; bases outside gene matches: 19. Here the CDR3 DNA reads TGTGCCACCAGTGTTAAAACACAGAGCGGGAGTAGAGGTAACAATGAGCAGTTCTTC. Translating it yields CATSVKTQSGSRGNNEQFF.

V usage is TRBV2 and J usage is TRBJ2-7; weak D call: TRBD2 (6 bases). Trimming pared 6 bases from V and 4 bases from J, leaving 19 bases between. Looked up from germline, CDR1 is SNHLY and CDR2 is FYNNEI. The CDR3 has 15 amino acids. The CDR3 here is CASRVSGTAPYEQYF. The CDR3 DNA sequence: TGTGCCAGCAGAGTTAGCGGTACAGCGCCTTACGAGCAGTACTTC. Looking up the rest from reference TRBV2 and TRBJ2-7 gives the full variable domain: EPEVTQTPSHQVTQMGQEVILRCVPISNHLYFYWYRQILGQKVEFLVSFYNNEISEKSEIFDDQFSVERPDGSNFTLKIRSTKLEDSAMYFCASRVSGTAPYEQYFGPGTRLTVT.

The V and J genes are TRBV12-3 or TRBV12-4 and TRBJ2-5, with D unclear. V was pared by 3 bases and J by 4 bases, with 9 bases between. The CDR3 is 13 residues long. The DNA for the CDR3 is TGTGCCAGCAGTTTTCCAGGTTTAGAGACCCAGTACTTC. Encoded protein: CASSFPGLETQYF.

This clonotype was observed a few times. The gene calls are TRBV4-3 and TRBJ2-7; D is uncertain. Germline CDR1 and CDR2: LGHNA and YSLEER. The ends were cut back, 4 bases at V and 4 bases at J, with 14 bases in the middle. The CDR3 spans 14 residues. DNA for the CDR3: TGCGCCAGCAGCCCACGGGTCCCCTCGTACGAGCAGTACTTC. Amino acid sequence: CASSPRVPSYEQYF.

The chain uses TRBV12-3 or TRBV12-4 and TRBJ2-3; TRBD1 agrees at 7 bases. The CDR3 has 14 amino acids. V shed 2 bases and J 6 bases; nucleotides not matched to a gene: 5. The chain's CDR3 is CASSLRDRRDTQYF. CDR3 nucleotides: TGTGCCAGCAGTTTAAGGGACAGAAGGGATACGCAGTATTTT.

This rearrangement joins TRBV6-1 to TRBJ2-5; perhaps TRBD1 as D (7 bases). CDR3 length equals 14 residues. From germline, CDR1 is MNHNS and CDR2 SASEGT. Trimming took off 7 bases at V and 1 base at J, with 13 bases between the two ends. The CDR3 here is CASNRGTVQETQYF. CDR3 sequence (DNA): TGTGCCAGCAACCGCGGGACAGTCCAAGAGACCCAGTACTTC.

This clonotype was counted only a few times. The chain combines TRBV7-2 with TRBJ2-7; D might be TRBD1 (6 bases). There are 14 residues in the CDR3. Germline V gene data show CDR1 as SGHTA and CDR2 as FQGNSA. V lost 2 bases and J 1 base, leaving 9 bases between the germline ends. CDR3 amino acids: CASSLQGRSYEQYF. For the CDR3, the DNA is TGTGCCAGCAGCTTACAGGGGAGATCCTACGAGCAGTACTTC.

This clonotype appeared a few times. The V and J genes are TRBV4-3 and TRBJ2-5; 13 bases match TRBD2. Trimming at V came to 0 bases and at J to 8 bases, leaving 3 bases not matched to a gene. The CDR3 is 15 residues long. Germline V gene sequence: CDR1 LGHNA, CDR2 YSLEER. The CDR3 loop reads CASSQETSGRFTQYF. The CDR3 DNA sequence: TGCGCCAGCAGCCAAGAGACTAGCGGGAGGTTTACCCAGTACTTC.

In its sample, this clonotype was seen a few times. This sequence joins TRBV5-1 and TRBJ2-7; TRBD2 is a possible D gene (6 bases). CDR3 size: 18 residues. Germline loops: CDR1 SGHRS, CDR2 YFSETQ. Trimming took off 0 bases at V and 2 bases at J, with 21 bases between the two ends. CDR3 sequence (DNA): TGCGCCAGCAGCTTGGATAGCTGGAGGGTAGGAGATCCCTACGAGCAGTACTTC. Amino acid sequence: CASSLDSWRVGDPYEQYF.

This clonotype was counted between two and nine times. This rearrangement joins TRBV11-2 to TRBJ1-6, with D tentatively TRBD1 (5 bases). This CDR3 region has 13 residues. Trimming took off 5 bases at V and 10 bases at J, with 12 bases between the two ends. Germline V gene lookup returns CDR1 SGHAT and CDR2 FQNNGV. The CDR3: CASSAGGRSPLHF. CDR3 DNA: TGTGCCAGCAGCGCGGGGGGTCGGTCACCCCTCCACTTT.

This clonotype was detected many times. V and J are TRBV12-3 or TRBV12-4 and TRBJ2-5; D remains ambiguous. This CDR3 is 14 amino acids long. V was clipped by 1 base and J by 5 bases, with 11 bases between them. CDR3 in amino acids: CASSLEAWYETQYF. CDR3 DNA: TGTGCCAGCAGTTTAGAGGCTTGGTACGAGACCCAGTACTTC.

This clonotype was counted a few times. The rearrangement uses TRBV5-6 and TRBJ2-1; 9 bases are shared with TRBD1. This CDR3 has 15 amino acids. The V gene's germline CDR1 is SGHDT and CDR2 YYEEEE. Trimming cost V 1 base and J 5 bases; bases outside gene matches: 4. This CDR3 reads CASSLSRTGDNEQFF. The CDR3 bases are TGTGCCAGCAGCTTGTCCAGGACAGGGGACAATGAGCAGTTCTTC.

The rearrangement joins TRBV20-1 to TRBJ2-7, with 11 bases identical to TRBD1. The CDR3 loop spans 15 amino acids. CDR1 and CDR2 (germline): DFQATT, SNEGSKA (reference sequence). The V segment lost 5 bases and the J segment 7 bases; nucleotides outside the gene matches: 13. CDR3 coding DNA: TGCAGTGCTCCCCGCCCCGGACAGGGGGCGGGAGAGCAGTACTTC. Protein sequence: CSAPRPGQGAGEQYF.

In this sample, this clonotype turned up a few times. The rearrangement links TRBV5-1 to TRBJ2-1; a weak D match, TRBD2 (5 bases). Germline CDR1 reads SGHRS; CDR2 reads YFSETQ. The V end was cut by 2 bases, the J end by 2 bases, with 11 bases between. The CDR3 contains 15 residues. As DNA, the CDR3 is TGCGCCAGCAGCTTAGACTACCTCCCCTACAATGAGCAGTTCTTC. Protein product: CASSLDYLPYNEQFF. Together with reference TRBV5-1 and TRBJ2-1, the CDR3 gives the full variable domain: KAGVTQTPRYLIKTRGQQVTLSCSPISGHRSVSWYQQTPGQGLQFLFEYFSETQRNKGNFPGRFSGRQFSNSRSEMNVSTLELGDSALYLCASSLDYLPYNEQFFGPGTRLTVL.

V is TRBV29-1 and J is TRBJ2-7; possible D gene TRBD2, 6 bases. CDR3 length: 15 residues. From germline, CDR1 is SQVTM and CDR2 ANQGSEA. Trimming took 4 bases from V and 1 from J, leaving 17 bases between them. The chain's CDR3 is CSVVAGPLKSYEQYF. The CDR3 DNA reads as TGCAGCGTTGTGGCGGGACCCCTTAAATCCTACGAGCAGTACTTC.